Sequencing of this TCR beta chain was carried out in a study of T and B cells in COVID-19 patients. Overall study context: Active-infection patients were older, median roughly 62 years, than recovered patients, median about 36 years. Of approximately 19 active-infection patients, more than 9 were critically ill with mechanical ventilation or extracorporeal membrane oxygenation.

TRB rearrangements were amplified by multiplex PCR with BIOMED2 TRB-A/B primers. MiXCR, applied by TCRdb to the multiplex PCR reads, yields one record per CDR3 protein. The sample carries 3,500 to 4,500 distinct CDR3 sequences, under 30% recorded once. In germline, CDR1 is SGHDN, CDR2 FVKESK. The CDR3 extends over 13 amino acids. V shed 2 bases and J shed 7 bases, with 8 bases lying between them. Study-wide findings and caveats: Patients with COVID-19 reportedly showed strongly skewed T cell receptor beta variable and joining gene usage. CD4+, regulatory T cell, CD8+ and sorted SARS-CoV-2-responsive or tetramer+ T cells were not yet sequenced.

Comment on this clonotype: Antigen unknown.

Blood genomic DNA input for TRB amplification was about 240-500 ng. The clonotype originates from a human donor with active COVID-19. Sequenced input: blood. This rearrangement joins TRBV14 to TRBJ2-2; no clear D gene. In DNA form, the CDR3 reads TGTGCCAGCAGCCAAAGGCGAGGCGGGGAGCTGTTTTTT. This codes for CASSQRRGGELFF.